The 25 T cell receptor beta chains listed next were all sequenced from one sample in a study of T cells in Graves' hyperthyroidism and ophthalmopathy. TCR beta CDR3 regions were amplified from RNA. The primer set for the first-round RT-PCR of the TCR CDR3 was HTBI. Using its own MiXCR run on the multiplex PCR reads, TCRdb lists one record per CDR3 protein. Of more than 450,000 distinct CDR3 sequences in the sample, approximately 15% were seen once. Input material: blood. These receptors were obtained from a woman aged 40-49 years with Graves' hyperthyroidism.

In nucleotides, the CDR3 is TGTGCCAGCAGATACCGTACGGGGGGCTTCGCTTTCTTT. It encodes CASRYRTGGFAFF. V is TRBV6-5 and J is TRBJ1-1, with D possibly TRBD1 on 6 matching bases. The CDR3 spans 13 residues. CDR1 and CDR2 from the germline V gene are MNHEY and SVGAGI. Trimming cost V 6 bases and J 11 bases, with 19 bases left between them.

This clonotype was counted ten times or more. The chain employs TRBV27 and TRBJ1-2; no clear D gene. Per the germline V gene, CDR1 is MNHEY and CDR2 is SMNVEV (reference sequence). This CDR3 comprises 13 residues. V lost 3 bases to trimming and J lost 0 bases, with 5 bases between them. CDR3 nucleotide sequence: TGTGCCAGCAGTTTTACAGCTAACTATGGCTACACCTTC. Translation: CASSFTANYGYTF.

The CDR3 protein is CASSGAGGGHPSYEQYF. The CDR3 DNA follows: TGTGCCAGCAGTGGGGCGGGGGGGGGGCATCCCTCCTACGAGCAGTACTTC. V gene TRBV6-2 or TRBV6-3 combines with J gene TRBJ2-7; 9 positions match TRBD2. This CDR3 has 17 residues. CDR1 and CDR2 from the germline V gene are MNHEY and SVGEGT. The V and J ends lost 5 bases and 0 bases, in that order; junction bases with no gene match: 11.

This clonotype was detected many times. This rearrangement joins TRBV5-1 to TRBJ2-3; 12 bases match TRBD2. With V trimmed by 4 bases and J by 4 bases, 10 bases remained unmatched. The CDR3 covers 17 residues. Germline V gene data show CDR1 as SGHRS and CDR2 as YFSETQ. The CDR3: CASSIATSGSGADTQYF. The CDR3 nucleotides are TGCGCCAGCAGCATAGCGACTAGCGGGAGTGGAGCAGATACGCAGTATTTT.

The sample holds many counts of this clonotype. The chain combines TRBV6-5 with TRBJ2-1; the match to TRBD2 covers 11 bases. V lost 5 bases to trimming and J lost 10 bases; unmatched junction nucleotides: 4. The CDR3 runs 13 residues. Germline CDR1 is MNHEY and CDR2 is SVGAGI. The CDR3 nucleotides are TGTGCCAGCAGTCCCGGGACTAGCGGCGAGCAGTTCTTC. Translated, it gives CASSPGTSGEQFF.

This clonotype was detected ten times or more. The chain uses TRBV28 and TRBJ2-1; TRBD1 might be the D (6 bases). This CDR3 comprises 16 residues. Germline V CDR1 and CDR2: MDHEN, SYDVKM. The ends were cut back, 4 bases at V and 1 base at J, with 14 bases in the middle. The CDR3 DNA is TGTGCCAGCAGTTCTGCAGGGGTCGGGTCCTACAATGAGCAGTTCTTC. Translation gives CASSSAGVGSYNEQFF.

This clonotype was seen a handful of times. This chain connects TRBV19 to TRBJ2-2; D is possibly TRBD2 (5 bases). This CDR3 is built from 15 residues. Between the trimmed V and J ends, which lost 5 bases and 6 bases, there was a span of 16 bases. Germline V gene data show CDR1 as LNHDA and CDR2 as SQIVND (reference sequence). This chain's CDR3 is CASSPLGNMAGELFF. Here the CDR3 DNA reads TGTGCCAGTAGTCCCCTCGGGAATATGGCCGGGGAGCTGTTTTTT.

This clonotype was observed many times. This chain uses TRBV27 with TRBJ1-1, with TRBD1 identical over 7 bases. This CDR3 region has 16 residues. J was trimmed by 8 bases and V by 0 bases; bases with no gene match: 12. Germline CDR1 reads MNHEY; CDR2 reads SMNVEV (reference sequence). The DNA of the CDR3 is TGTGCCAGCAGTTTATCGACCTGGACAGGCCATCAGGAAGCTTTCTTT. The encoded protein is CASSLSTWTGHQEAFF.

This clonotype was seen at least ten times. The chain is built from TRBV19 and TRBJ1-4, with 9 bases lining up with TRBD1. Germline CDR1 and CDR2: LNHDA and SQIVND (reference sequence). The CDR3 is 14 residues long. The trim removed 8 bases at V and 5 bases at J, leaving 6 bases unmatched. The CDR3 DNA follows: TGTGCCAGTCAAGACAGGGGGAAGAATGAAAAACTGTTTTTT. This translates into CASQDRGKNEKLFF.

A few counts support this clonotype. This CDR3 reads CASNGGTGEQETQYF. The CDR3 bases are TGTGCCAGCAACGGGGGGACAGGGGAGCAAGAGACCCAGTACTTC. This sequence joins TRBV7-9 and TRBJ2-5, with TRBD1 identical over 10 bases. Trimming at V came to 7 bases and at J to 2 bases, leaving 7 bases not matched to a gene. CDR3 length: 15 residues. Germline V gene lookup returns CDR1 SEHNR and CDR2 FQNEAQ (reference sequence).

There are many counts of this clonotype. The chain uses TRBV2 and TRBJ2-5, with a possible D match to TRBD1 (5 bases). V gave up 6 bases and J gave up 3 bases, with 11 bases separating them. This CDR3 is built from 13 residues. The germline gives CDR1 SNHLY, CDR2 FYNNEI. The CDR3 sequence: CASSVDREETQYF. CDR3 in DNA: TGTGCCAGCAGCGTCGACAGAGAAGAGACCCAGTACTTC.

This clonotype was observed many times. This sequence joins TRBV7-2 and TRBJ2-1; D unresolved. There are 16 residues in the CDR3. Trimming left V 2 bases short and J 3 bases short, with 14 bases between. Germline lookup yields CDR1 SGHTA and CDR2 FQGNSA. DNA for the CDR3: TGTGCCAGCAGCTTAACAGAAATCCTTAACTACAATGAGCAGTTCTTC. Translating gives CASSLTEILNYNEQFF.

This clonotype turned up a few times. The chain recombines TRBV5-1 with TRBJ2-7; 12 nucleotides agree with TRBD2. The V gene end was trimmed by 4 bases and the J gene end by 12 bases; junction bases not matched to a gene: 14. Per the germline V gene, CDR1 is SGHRS and CDR2 is YFSETQ. The CDR3 has 15 residues. CDR3 sequence (DNA): TGCGCCAGCAGCGAACTAGCGGGAGGACTTCCCGAGTGGTACTTC. This sequence encodes CASSELAGGLPEWYF.

The chain combines TRBV27 with TRBJ1-2; 8 nucleotides match TRBD1. CDR1 and CDR2 (germline): MNHEY, SMNVEV (reference sequence). The CDR3 runs 11 residues. Trimming took 11 bases from V and 7 from J; bases not matched to a gene: 6. The CDR3 region has the DNA TGTGCCTCTGGACAGGGCGGTGGCTACACCTTC. Amino acid sequence: CASGQGGGYTF.

The rearrangement joins TRBV29-1 to TRBJ2-5, with no clear D. CDR1 and CDR2 (germline): SQVTM, ANQGSEA. This CDR3 has 15 amino acids. The V gene lost 3 bases and the J gene lost 4 bases, with 18 bases spanning the gap. CDR3 DNA sequence: TGCAGCGTTGATAGCCGGGCCCTCGGCGGAGAGACCCAGTACTTC. This encodes CSVDSRALGGETQYF.

At least ten counts were recorded for this clonotype. This sequence joins TRBV2 and TRBJ1-1; D uncertain. V lost 8 bases, J lost 1 base, and 11 bases lay in between. The CDR3 has 13 residues. Per the germline V gene, CDR1 is SNHLY and CDR2 is FYNNEI. CDR3 DNA: TGTGCCAGCGGAAAAGCCGAGAACACTGAAGCTTTCTTT. As protein: CASGKAENTEAFF.

This clonotype was seen repeatedly, ten times or more. This chain joins TRBV20-1 and TRBJ2-3; D not certain. Germline V gene sequence: CDR1 DFQATT, CDR2 SNEGSKA (reference sequence). V was cut by 2 bases and J by 0 bases, with 6 bases left in between. This CDR3 has 13 residues. The CDR3 coding sequence is TGCAGTGCTAGACGCGGAAGCACAGATACGCAGTATTTT. This encodes CSARRGSTDTQYF.

The table lists this clonotype with many counts. This sequence joins TRBV12-3 or TRBV12-4 and TRBJ2-5, with a tentative D call TRBD2 (6 bases). The CDR3 is 14 residues long. Trimming shortened V by 3 bases and J by 1 base, and 9 bases separated the two germline ends. DNA of the CDR3: TGTGCCAGCAGTTTTCGGGGGACCCAAGAGACCCAGTACTTC. It is translated as CASSFRGTQETQYF.

This clonotype was counted many times. The chain uses TRBV6-1 and TRBJ2-3; TRBD2 aligns across 9 bases. This CDR3 has 16 amino acids. Germline V gene sequence: CDR1 MNHNS, CDR2 SASEGT. Losses at the gene ends were 2 bases for V and 4 bases for J; bases not matched to a gene: 7. In DNA form, the CDR3 reads TGTGCCAGCAGTGAAAGTTCTAGCGGGAAGTCAGATACGCAGTATTTT. Translating gives CASSESSSGKSDTQYF.

This clonotype was counted ten times or more. This rearrangement joins TRBV18 to TRBJ1-2; D may be TRBD1 (5 bases). This CDR3 has 16 residues. The V gene lost 0 bases and the J gene lost 4 bases, with 15 bases spanning the gap. CDR1 is KGHSH and CDR2 is LQKENI in the germline V gene. The CDR3 region is CASSPPGAPGPYGYTF. DNA of the CDR3: TGTGCCAGCTCACCACCGGGCGCCCCAGGGCCCTATGGCTACACCTTC.

This clonotype showed up many times. The chain recombines TRBV12-3 or TRBV12-4 with TRBJ2-3; the D is unclear. The V and J ends lost 3 bases and 0 bases respectively, with 7 bases between them. The length of the CDR3 is 14 residues. CDR3 bases: TGTGCCAGCAGTTTTGGGCGGAGCACAGATACGCAGTATTTT. Residues: CASSFGRSTDTQYF.

Many counts were recorded for this clonotype. The chain recombines TRBV5-1 with TRBJ2-7, with TRBD1 as a possible D gene (6 bases). CDR1 and CDR2 from the germline V gene are SGHRS and YFSETQ. V shed 2 bases and J shed 2 bases, with 17 bases lying between them. This CDR3 contains 16 residues. The CDR3: CASSLVSGHIPYEQYF. DNA of the CDR3: TGCGCCAGCAGCTTAGTATCGGGACATATTCCCTACGAGCAGTACTTC.

The rearrangement links TRBV29-1 to TRBJ2-2; weak D call: TRBD2 (5 bases). Trimming stripped 3 bases from V and 3 bases from J, with 17 bases between. CDR3 length: 16 amino acids. CDR1 is SQVTM, CDR2 ANQGSEA, per germline. The CDR3 here is CSVEVMSAGDTGELFF. The CDR3 DNA reads as TGCAGCGTTGAGGTCATGAGCGCCGGGGACACCGGGGAGCTGTTTTTT.

This clonotype was detected only a few times. The gene calls are TRBV28 and TRBJ1-6, with D hard to call. The CDR3 is 14 residues long. Germline V gene lookup returns CDR1 MDHEN and CDR2 SYDVKM. The V end was cut by 3 bases, the J end by 7 bases, with 10 bases between. CDR3 residues: CASSFEGINSPLHF. The CDR3 DNA is TGTGCCAGCAGTTTTGAGGGAATCAATTCACCCCTCCACTTT.

Points on this clonotype: Just one base apart from a much larger clone, this may be a read error. The rearrangement joins TRBV2 to TRBJ2-1, with 7 positions matching TRBD2. Trimming cost V 10 bases and J 9 bases; bases outside gene matches: 21. Germline CDR1 SNHLY, CDR2 FYNNEI. The CDR3 covers 16 residues. CDR3 protein: CANSPSEAGAWGEQFF. The CDR3 coding sequence is TGTGCCAACAGCCCCTCCGAGGCGGGAGCCTGGGGTGAGCAGTTCTTC.